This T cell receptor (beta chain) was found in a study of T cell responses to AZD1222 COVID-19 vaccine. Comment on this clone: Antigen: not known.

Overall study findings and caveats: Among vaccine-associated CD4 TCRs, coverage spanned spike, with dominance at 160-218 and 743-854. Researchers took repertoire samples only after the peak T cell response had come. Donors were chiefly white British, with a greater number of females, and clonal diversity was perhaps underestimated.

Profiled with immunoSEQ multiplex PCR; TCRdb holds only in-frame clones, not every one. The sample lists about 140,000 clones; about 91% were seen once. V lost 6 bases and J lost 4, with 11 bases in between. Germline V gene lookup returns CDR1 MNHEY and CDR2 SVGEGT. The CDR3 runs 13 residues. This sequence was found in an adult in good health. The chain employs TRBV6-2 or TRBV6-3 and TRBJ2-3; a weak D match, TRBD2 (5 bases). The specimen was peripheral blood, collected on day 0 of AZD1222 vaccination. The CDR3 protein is CASSSGVPDTQYF. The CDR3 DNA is TGTGCCAGCAGCTCCGGGGTTCCAGATACGCAGTATTTT.